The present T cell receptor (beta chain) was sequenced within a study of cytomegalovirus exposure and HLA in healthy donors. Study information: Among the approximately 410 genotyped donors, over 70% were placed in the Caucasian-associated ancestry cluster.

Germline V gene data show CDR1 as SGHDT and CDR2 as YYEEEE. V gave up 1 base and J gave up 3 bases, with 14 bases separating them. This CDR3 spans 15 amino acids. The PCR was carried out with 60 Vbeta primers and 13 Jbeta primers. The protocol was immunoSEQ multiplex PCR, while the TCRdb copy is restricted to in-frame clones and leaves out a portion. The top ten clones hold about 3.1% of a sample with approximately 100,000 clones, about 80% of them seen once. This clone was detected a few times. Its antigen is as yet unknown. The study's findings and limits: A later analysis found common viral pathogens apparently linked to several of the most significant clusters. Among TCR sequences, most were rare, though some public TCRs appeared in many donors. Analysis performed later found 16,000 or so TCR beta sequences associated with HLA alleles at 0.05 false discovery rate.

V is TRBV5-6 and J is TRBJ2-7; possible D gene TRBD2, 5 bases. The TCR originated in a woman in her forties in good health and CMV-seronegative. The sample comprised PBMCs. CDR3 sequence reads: CASSLWPGRVYEQYF. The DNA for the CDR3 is TGTGCCAGCAGCTTGTGGCCGGGGAGAGTCTACGAGCAGTACTTC.